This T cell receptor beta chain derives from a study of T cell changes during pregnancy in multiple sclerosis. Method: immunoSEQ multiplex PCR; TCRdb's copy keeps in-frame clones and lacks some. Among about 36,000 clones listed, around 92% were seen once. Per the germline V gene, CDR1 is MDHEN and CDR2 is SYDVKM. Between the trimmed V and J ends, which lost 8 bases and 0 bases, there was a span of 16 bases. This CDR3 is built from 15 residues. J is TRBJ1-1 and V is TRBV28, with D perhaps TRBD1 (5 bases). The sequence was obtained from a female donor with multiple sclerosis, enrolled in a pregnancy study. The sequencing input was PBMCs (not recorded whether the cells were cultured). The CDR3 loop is CASQPPGALNTEAFF. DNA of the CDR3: TGTGCCAGCCAGCCCCCCGGGGCTCTGAACACTGAAGCTTTCTTT.